What follows is one T cell receptor (beta chain) and its context. Its matching antigen is unknown. Several immunoSEQ 96-well plates shared each subset's DNA, each plate a replicate. The table came from immunoSEQ multiplex PCR; TCRdb's copy has only in-frame clones and leaves some out. The repertoire holds about 2 million clones, with roughly 94% as singletons. V gave up 4 bases and J gave up 3 bases; unmatched junction bases: 4. There are 15 residues in the CDR3. Germline CDR1 MNHEY, CDR2 SVGAGI. This record belongs to a study of shared clonotypes between healthy human individuals. The study, taken as a whole, reports: Large sequencing depth failed to make sorted-subset sequencing complete, rarefaction showed. Memory subsets generally showed smaller estimated richness than naive subsets did. Investigators collected only blood, and repertoires in tissues likely differ.

The chain joins TRBV6-5 to TRBJ2-2, with 8 nucleotides matching TRBD1. The TCR was taken from a man between 18 and 29 years old in good health. Input material: naive CD4+ T cells sorted from blood. Documented subset: CD45RA+ positively selected. CDR3 residues: CASSSQGADTGELFF. In DNA, the CDR3 is TGTGCCAGCAGTTCCCAGGGGGCGGACACCGGGGAGCTGTTTTTT.